This is a list of T cell receptor beta chains from one sample in a study of blood T cells in healthy people across ages. TCRdb re-analysed the 5' RACE reads in MiXCR, keeping a single row per CDR3 protein. The sample holds 870,000 or so distinct CDR3 sequences, less than 35% seen once. Sequencing used blood. These receptors were obtained from a woman at least 80 years old in good health. CDR3s include the opening cysteine and the closing phenylalanine or tryptophan. Each record gives: V gene, CDR3 protein.

TRBV6-6	CASSHGQGITDTQYF
TRBV18	CASSAAKGRKEVSYEQYF
TRBV7-2	CASSLGLAGAYEQYF
TRBV10-3	CAIKLGGAQGEQYF
TRBV28	CASGAGQGRNQPQHF
TRBV12-3/TRBV12-4	CASSLAGTGGGNEQFF
TRBV19	CASSIGQLTDTQYF
TRBV2	CASSERYEQYF
TRBV6-6	CASSSDSINSPLHF
TRBV7-2	CASSLQVSSYEQYF
TRBV6-6	CASSYMGSSTGELFF
TRBV28	CASSFQGVYGYTF
TRBV20-1	CSAELQGWDTGELFF
TRBV10-3	CAISNSNQPQHF
TRBV18	CVSSRQGLYNEQFF
TRBV3-1	CASSPGPTSMGYTF
TRBV5-1	CASSLAQGPLSGANVLTF
TRBV10-3	CAIRGGVYTEAFF
TRBV27	CASDPAEGRLYNEQFF
TRBV15	CATSRDPGDPNEQFF
TRBV7-2	CASREGQFNTEAFF
TRBV5-4	CASSLALRKNIQYF
TRBV6-1	CASSARTESYEQYF
TRBV3-1	CASSSLGDEQYF
TRBV5-5	CASSVRTRGGSYEQYF
TRBV7-2	CASSLRGRLAGKTYEQYF
TRBV3-1	CASSQAQGAGRPQHF
TRBV12-3/TRBV12-4	CASSKTGAYGYTF
TRBV20-1	CSAQRGGSYNEQFF
TRBV7-2	CASSLGDNFYGYTF
TRBV12-3/TRBV12-4	CASTLAGASTDMEYF
TRBV7-2	CASSLVLASGTETQYF
TRBV7-8	CASSLADTGSYGYTF
TRBV6-2/TRBV6-3	CAGSATSGGAVAQYF
TRBV20-1	CSARGSGRINEQFF
TRBV12-5	CASAWDGSYEQYF
TRBV20-1	CSAKEGAGELFF
TRBV27	CASSLYLRQGGSYNSPRHF
TRBV7-9	CASSLRSAGRETQYF
TRBV11-3	CASSLAARLRGYTF
TRBV6-2/TRBV6-3	CASSSHTGEYTEAFF
TRBV25-1	CATVGGGSGYGYTF
TRBV20-1	CSARDLGNQAHGYTF
TRBV5-1	CASSLSPSSSCNEQFF
TRBV11-2	CASSCEVRQTSTDTQYF
TRBV25-1	CASSGIWGGALHF
TRBV6-6	CASSVAGANQPQHF
TRBV6-1	CASIRQGESEQYF
TRBV25-1	CASSARTGSRGTQYF
TRBV7-2	CASSLAQGVEELFF
TRBV6-5	CASSYSRGIPYNSPLHF
TRBV19	CASSNGLAGVSSYNEQYF
TRBV12-3/TRBV12-4	CASSFSSGGPIARTDTEYF
TRBV7-9	CASSVDRAGNEQYF
TRBV7-9	CASSHTTGVREQFF